These 23 T cell receptor beta chains came from one sample sequenced in a study of shared clonotypes between healthy human individuals. Naive CD8 cells lacked CD45RO, underwent positive selection for CCR7 and left out terminally differentiated effector memory CD45RA+ cells. The method was immunoSEQ multiplex PCR; TCRdb's version includes in-frame clones alone and lacks a portion of them. The sample records around 1.9 million clones, just under 95% being singletons. The sample taken for sequencing was naive CD8+ T cells from PBMCs. The receptors derive from a man younger than 35 in good health. Some clones in this sample may be carry-over from other donors' samples.

This chain uses TRBV5-1 with TRBJ1-1; the D gene is possibly TRBD1 (5 bases). Germline V gene sequence: CDR1 SGHRS, CDR2 YFSETQ. V was pared by 2 bases and J by 1 base, with 12 bases between. The CDR3 runs to 15 residues. For the CDR3, the DNA is TGCGCCAGCAGCTTACCCCAAACAGGGAACACTGAAGCTTTCTTT. Translated, it gives CASSLPQTGNTEAFF. Based on the CDR3 plus reference TRBV5-1 and TRBJ1-1, the full variable domain is KAGVTQTPRYLIKTRGQQVTLSCSPISGHRSVSWYQQTPGQGLQFLFEYFSETQRNKGNFPGRFSGRQFSNSRSEMNVSTLELGDSALYLCASSLPQTGNTEAFFGQGTRLTVV.

The chain couples TRBV6-5 to TRBJ1-1; D unresolved. CDR3 size: 14 residues. From germline, CDR1 is MNHEY and CDR2 SVGAGI. The ends were cut back, 0 bases at V and 5 bases at J, with 10 bases in the middle. The CDR3: CASSYSEGMTEAFF. The DNA for the CDR3 is TGTGCCAGCAGTTACTCCGAGGGTATGACTGAAGCTTTCTTT.

In DNA form, the CDR3 reads TGTGCCAGCAGCTTGACCGGGAGAAACAATGAGCAGTTCTTC. Translating gives CASSLTGRNNEQFF. The chain couples TRBV5-6 to TRBJ2-1; D is perhaps TRBD2 (6 bases). V was pared by 1 base and J by 5 bases, with 10 bases between. Germline V gives CDR1 SGHDT, CDR2 YYEEEE. CDR3 size: 14 residues.

V and J are TRBV27 and TRBJ2-7, with D perhaps matching TRBD2 (6 bases). V lost 1 base, J lost 9 bases, and 22 bases lay in between. Germline-derived CDR1 and CDR2 are MNHEY and SMNVEV (reference sequence). CDR3 length: 16 residues. CDR3 in amino acids: CASSLYLGAGPSGQYF. DNA of the CDR3: TGTGCCAGCAGTTTATACTTAGGGGCGGGGCCCAGCGGGCAGTACTTC.

The CDR3, as DNA: TGTGCCAGCAGCTTACGGCTCGAGACCCAGTACTTC. This gives the protein CASSLRLETQYF. The rearrangement uses TRBV7-9 and TRBJ2-5; D ambiguous. V lost 2 bases, J lost 5 bases, and 6 bases lay in between. Germline CDR1 reads SEHNR; CDR2 reads FQNEAQ (reference sequence). This CDR3 is 12 amino acids long.

The rearrangement links TRBV27 to TRBJ1-1; 8 positions agree with TRBD1. CDR1 is MNHEY, CDR2 SMNVEV, per germline (reference sequence). The CDR3 is 13 amino acids. Trimming at V came to 7 bases and at J to 4 bases, leaving 5 bases not matched to a gene. Written as DNA, the CDR3 is TGTGCCAGCAAGACAGGGGTTGGCACTGAAGCTTTCTTT. Its translation: CASKTGVGTEAFF.

The chain is built from TRBV12-5 and TRBJ2-2; 10 nucleotides match TRBD2. V shed 2 bases and J 6 bases; nucleotides not matched to a gene: 6. Looked up from germline, CDR1 is LGHNT and CDR2 is FRNRAP. The CDR3 sequence is 16 residues long. CDR3 nucleotide sequence: TGTGCTAGTGGTTTGACAAGCGGGAGGGCCCCCGGGGAGCTGTTTTTT. Its translation: CASGLTSGRAPGELFF.

The chain links TRBV4-3 to TRBJ2-7; D is uncertain. CDR1 LGHNA and CDR2 YSLEER come from the germline V gene. V lost 1 base and J lost 0, with 10 bases in between. The CDR3 runs to 15 residues. The CDR3 sequence is CASSQVPRSSYEQYF. In nucleotides, the CDR3 is TGCGCCAGCAGCCAAGTCCCCAGGAGCTCCTACGAGCAGTACTTC.

The chain carries TRBV27 and TRBJ1-1; D not resolved. V lost 8 bases and J lost 1, with 8 bases in between. The germline gives CDR1 MNHEY, CDR2 SMNVEV (reference sequence). The CDR3 spans 12 residues. The CDR3 DNA follows: TGTGCCAGCGCCTCGGGGAACACTGAAGCTTTCTTT. Amino acids: CASASGNTEAFF.

The gene calls are TRBV4-1 and TRBJ2-7; 11 nucleotides agree with TRBD2. CDR1 and CDR2 from the germline V gene are MGHRA and YSYEKL. J was trimmed by 4 bases and V by 2 bases; bases with no gene match: 1. The CDR3 runs to 14 residues. CDR3 DNA: TGCGCCAGCAGCCAAACTAGCGGGGGTTACGAGCAGTACTTC. This sequence encodes CASSQTSGGYEQYF.

The rearrangement links TRBV10-2 to TRBJ2-4; TRBD2 aligns across 10 bases. V gave up 4 bases and J gave up 1 base; unmatched junction bases: 1. The CDR3 has 15 residues. Germline CDR1 reads WSHSY; CDR2 reads SAAADI. CDR3 loop: CASSGTSGAKNIQYF. In DNA form, the CDR3 reads TGCGCCAGCAGTGGGACTAGCGGCGCCAAAAACATTCAGTACTTC.

CDR3 coding DNA: TGTGCCAGCAGCCCACAGGGCTGGAGTCAGCCCCAGCATTTT. Protein product: CASSPQGWSQPQHF. The chain is built from TRBV5-6 and TRBJ1-5, with D tentatively TRBD1 (6 bases). The V end was cut by 4 bases, the J end by 6 bases, with 14 bases between. There are 14 residues in the CDR3. CDR1 SGHDT and CDR2 YYEEEE come from the germline V gene.

V gene TRBV19 combines with J gene TRBJ2-7, with D perhaps given as TRBD1 or TRBD2 (6 bases each). This CDR3 has 14 amino acids. The V gene lost 6 bases and the J gene lost 3 bases, with 15 bases spanning the gap. Germline loops: CDR1 LNHDA, CDR2 SQIVND (reference sequence). CDR3 DNA: TGTGCCAGTAGCCAGAGGGGGGCAGGCTACGAGCAGTACTTC. Encoded protein: CASSQRGAGYEQYF.

This sequence joins TRBV7-9 and TRBJ2-7; TRBD2 agrees at 9 bases. Germline CDR1 SEHNR, CDR2 FQNEAQ (reference sequence). The CDR3 sequence is 16 residues long. Germline trimming cut 4 bases from V and 2 bases from J; bases unmatched to any gene: 9. The CDR3 sequence: CASSYLGTSSPYEQYF. Written as DNA, the CDR3 is TGTGCCAGCAGCTACCTTGGGACTAGCAGTCCCTACGAGCAGTACTTC.

The gene calls are TRBV27 and TRBJ2-5, with D unclear. This CDR3 has 13 residues. Per germline, CDR1 MNHEY and CDR2 SMNVEV (reference sequence). V lost 3 bases to trimming and J lost 0 bases, with 5 bases between them. DNA for the CDR3: TGTGCCAGCAGTTTGATGTACCAAGAGACCCAGTACTTC. This gives the protein CASSLMYQETQYF.

CDR3 amino acids: CASSQRLAGTRGETQYF. CDR3 nucleotides: TGCGCCAGCAGCCAACGATTAGCGGGAACGAGGGGAGAGACCCAGTACTTC. The chain joins TRBV4-3 to TRBJ2-5; 8 bases match TRBD2. V shed 2 bases, J shed 4 bases, and the junction held 12 bases outside the gene matches. The CDR3 runs 17 residues. Per the germline V gene, CDR1 is LGHNA and CDR2 is YSLEER.

V is TRBV5-6 and J is TRBJ2-3; the D is unclear. Per the germline V gene, CDR1 is SGHDT and CDR2 is YYEEEE. This CDR3 has 16 amino acids. V was cut by 0 bases and J by 1 base, with 12 bases left in between. In DNA form, the CDR3 reads TGTGCCAGCAGCTTGGGGTTGTACAGCCGCACAGATACGCAGTATTTT. This sequence encodes CASSLGLYSRTDTQYF.

As to this clone: This sample also contains other DNA sequences that code for the same CDR3. This sequence joins TRBV9 and TRBJ2-7, with 10 bases aligning to TRBD1. The ends lost 4 bases at V and 0 bases at J; junction bases unmatched: 4. CDR3 length: 15 residues. Germline V gene data show CDR1 as SGDLS and CDR2 as YYNGEE. The CDR3 DNA sequence: TGTGCCAGCAGCCCTGGGACAGGGGTCTCCTACGAGCAGTACTTC. As protein: CASSPGTGVSYEQYF.

The chain employs TRBV7-8 and TRBJ2-7, with 7 bases lining up with TRBD2. Trimming at V came to 6 bases and at J to 2 bases, leaving 4 bases not matched to a gene. The germline gives CDR1 SGHVS, CDR2 FQNEAQ. The CDR3 is 13 amino acids. The CDR3 loop is CASSSGTTYEQYF. CDR3 DNA: TGTGCCAGCAGTTCCGGGACTACCTACGAGCAGTACTTC.

The chain employs TRBV9 and TRBJ2-4; no clear D. V lost 3 bases, J lost 8 bases, and 15 bases lay in between. Germline V gene data show CDR1 as SGDLS and CDR2 as YYNGEE. CDR3 length: 14 amino acids. For the CDR3, the DNA is TGTGCCAGCAGCGCCAGTACTGCTGTGGACATTCAGTACTTC. This codes for CASSASTAVDIQYF. The whole variable domain, remainder taken from reference TRBV9 and TRBJ2-4, is DSGVTQTPKHLITATGQRVTLRCSPRSGDLSVYWYQQSLDQGLQFLIQYYNGEERAKGNILERFSAQQFPDLHSELNLSSLELGDSALYFCASSASTAVDIQYFGAGTRLSVL.

The chain carries TRBV11-2 and TRBJ2-5, with D perhaps TRBD2 (6 bases). Germline V gives CDR1 SGHAT, CDR2 FQNNGV. Between the trimmed V and J ends, which lost 5 bases and 2 bases, there was a span of 18 bases. The CDR3 contains 16 residues. CDR3 loop: CASSLRLGRLQETQYF. DNA for the CDR3: TGTGCCAGCAGCCTAAGACTAGGCAGGTTACAAGAGACCCAGTACTTC.

The chain carries TRBV6-5 and TRBJ1-1; D is unresolved. The germline V gene encodes CDR1 MNHEY and CDR2 SVGAGI. V was clipped by 6 bases and J by 2 bases, with 10 bases between them. The length of the CDR3 is 13 residues. CDR3: CASSLLENTEAFF. In nucleotides, the CDR3 is TGTGCCAGCAGCCTTCTGGAAAACACTGAAGCTTTCTTT.

The rearrangement joins TRBV4-1 to TRBJ2-3; D may match TRBD1 or TRBD2 (5 bases each). V lost 1 base and J lost 4, with 12 bases in between. CDR3 size: 15 residues. Germline-derived CDR1 and CDR2 are MGHRA and YSYEKL. Here the CDR3 reads CASSQARGGADTQYF. As DNA, the CDR3 is TGCGCCAGCAGCCAAGCGAGGGGTGGGGCAGATACGCAGTATTTT.